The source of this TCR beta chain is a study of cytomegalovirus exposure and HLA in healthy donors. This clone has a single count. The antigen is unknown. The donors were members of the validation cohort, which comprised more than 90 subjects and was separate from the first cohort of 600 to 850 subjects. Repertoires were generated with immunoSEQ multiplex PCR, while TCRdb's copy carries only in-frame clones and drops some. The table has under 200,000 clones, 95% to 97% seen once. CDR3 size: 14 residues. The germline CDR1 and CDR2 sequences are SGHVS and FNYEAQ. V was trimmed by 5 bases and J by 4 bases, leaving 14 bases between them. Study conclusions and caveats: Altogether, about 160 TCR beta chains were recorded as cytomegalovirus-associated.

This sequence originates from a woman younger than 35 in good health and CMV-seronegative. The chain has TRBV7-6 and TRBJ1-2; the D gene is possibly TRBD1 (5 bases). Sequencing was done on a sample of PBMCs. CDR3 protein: CASSPGGGPYGYTF. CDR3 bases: TGTGCCAGCAGCCCGGGGGGGGGTCCCTATGGCTACACCTTC.